Below are 3 T cell receptor beta chains sequenced from a single sample in a study of T cell repertoires in cytomegalovirus infection. TCRdb ran MiXCR on the reads and lists one entry per CDR3 protein. Of 160,000 or so distinct CDR3 sequences in the sample, about a fifth are singletons; the top ten hold 20% to 30%. No antigen has been assigned to these receptors. Material: CD8+ T cells from cultured PBMCs, obtained from culture after CMV antigen stimulation. The origin of the receptors is a human donor in good health (CMV status not recorded). Some clones in this sample may be carry-over from other donors' samples.

The chain joins TRBV14 to TRBJ2-7, with D perhaps given as TRBD1 or TRBD2 (5 bases each). V was shortened by 4 bases and J by 0 bases, with 13 bases between the two germline ends. Germline CDR1 reads SGHDN; CDR2 reads FVKESK. This CDR3 comprises 15 residues. The CDR3 sequence: CASSPRQRPSYEQYV. DNA for the CDR3: TGTGCCAGCAGCCCCAGACAGCGGCCCTCCTACGAGCAGTACGTC.

This clonotype was picked up a small number of times. This chain links TRBV20-1 with TRBJ1-2; TRBD1 is a possible D gene (5 bases). From germline, CDR1 is DFQATT and CDR2 SNEGSKA (reference sequence). The ends were cut back, 0 bases at V and 5 bases at J, with 16 bases in the middle. The length of the CDR3 is 15 residues. DNA for the CDR3: TGCAGTGCTAGAGATGAGGGACCTCATCAGTATGGCTACACCTTC. Translation: CSARDEGPHQYGYTF.

This clonotype was seen at least ten times. This chain connects TRBV4-1 to TRBJ1-1; TRBD1 matches at 7 bases. Trimming cost V 4 bases and J 1 base; bases outside gene matches: 6. CDR1 and CDR2 from the germline V gene are MGHRA and YSYEKL. The CDR3 sequence is 15 residues long. CDR3 protein: CASSPVGTANTEAFF. CDR3 DNA: TGCGCCAGCAGCCCAGTTGGGACAGCGAACACTGAAGCTTTCTTT.